This T cell receptor beta chain was recovered during a study of OX40 agonist ivuxolimab in advanced cancers. General study points: Expansion of clones was among the lowest in partial responders at 0.1-3.0 mg/kg.

Concerning this clone: Its antigen is currently unknown.

Assay: immunoSEQ multiplex PCR; the TCRdb copy retains only in-frame clones and omits some. In the table there are about 22,000 clones, around 83% of which are singletons. The sample consisted of CD4+ or CD8+ T cells sorted from blood, taken in a trial of the OX40 agonist ivuxolimab. The sequence was obtained from an adult with an advanced solid tumor such as melanoma, head and neck, liver or kidney cancer.

The CDR3 reads CASTGRGNGNTIYF. The CDR3 DNA follows: TGTGCCAGCACTGGCAGGGGAAATGGAAACACCATATATTTT. The chain recombines TRBV28 with TRBJ1-3, with D tentatively TRBD1 (6 bases). This CDR3 comprises 14 residues. V was clipped by 7 bases and J by 3 bases, with 13 bases between them. The germline gives CDR1 MDHEN, CDR2 SYDVKM.